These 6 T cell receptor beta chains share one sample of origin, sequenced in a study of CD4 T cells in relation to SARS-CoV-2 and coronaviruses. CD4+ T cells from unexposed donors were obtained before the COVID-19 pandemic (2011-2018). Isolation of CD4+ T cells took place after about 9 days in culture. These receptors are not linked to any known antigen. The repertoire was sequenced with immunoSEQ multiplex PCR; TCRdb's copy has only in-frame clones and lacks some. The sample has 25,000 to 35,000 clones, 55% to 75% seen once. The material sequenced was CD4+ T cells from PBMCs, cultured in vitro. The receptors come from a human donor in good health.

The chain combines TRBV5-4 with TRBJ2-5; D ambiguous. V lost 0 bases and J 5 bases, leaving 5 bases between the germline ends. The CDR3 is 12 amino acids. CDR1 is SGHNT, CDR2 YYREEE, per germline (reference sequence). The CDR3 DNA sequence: TGTGCCAGCAGCTTGGAGGTGGAGACCCAGTACTTC. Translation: CASSLEVETQYF.

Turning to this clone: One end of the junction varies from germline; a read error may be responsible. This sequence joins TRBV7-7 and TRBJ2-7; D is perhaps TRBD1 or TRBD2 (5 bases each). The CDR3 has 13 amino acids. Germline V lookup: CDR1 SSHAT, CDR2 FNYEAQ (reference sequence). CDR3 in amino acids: CASSLDGWGEQYF. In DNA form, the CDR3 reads TGTGCTAGCAGCCTCGACGGGTGGGGGGAGCAGTACTTC.

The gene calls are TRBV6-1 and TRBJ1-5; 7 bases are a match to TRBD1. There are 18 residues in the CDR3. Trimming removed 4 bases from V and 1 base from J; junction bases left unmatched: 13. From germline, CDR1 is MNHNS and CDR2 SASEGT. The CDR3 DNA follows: TGTGCCAGCAGTGGGACAGGCGCGGGAGGAGGGAGCAATCAGCCCCAGCATTTT. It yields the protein CASSGTGAGGGSNQPQHF.

Written as DNA, the CDR3 is TGTGCCAGCAGCCCCCGACGAGACTCACCCCTCCACTTT. Protein product: CASSPRRDSPLHF. The chain is built from TRBV7-6 and TRBJ1-6; no definite D call. The V gene lost 5 bases and the J gene lost 10 bases, with 12 bases spanning the gap. The CDR3 covers 13 residues. Per the germline V gene, CDR1 is SGHVS and CDR2 is FNYEAQ. The entire variable domain, with the rest obtained from reference TRBV7-6 and TRBJ1-6, is as follows: GAGVSQSPRYKVTKRGQDVALRCDPISGHVSLYWYRQALGQGPEFLTYFNYEAQQDKSGLPNDRFSAERPEGSISTLTIQRTEQRDSAMYRCASSPRRDSPLHFGNGTRLTVT.

CDR3 sequence: CASSQGQGVPGSPLHF. The DNA for the CDR3 is TGCGCCAGCAGCCAGGGACAGGGGGTGCCGGGTTCACCCCTCCACTTT. V usage is TRBV5-1 and J usage is TRBJ1-6; 11 bases fit TRBD1. Germline V gene lookup returns CDR1 SGHRS and CDR2 YFSETQ. The length of the CDR3 is 16 residues. With V trimmed by 4 bases and J by 9 bases, 9 bases remained unmatched.

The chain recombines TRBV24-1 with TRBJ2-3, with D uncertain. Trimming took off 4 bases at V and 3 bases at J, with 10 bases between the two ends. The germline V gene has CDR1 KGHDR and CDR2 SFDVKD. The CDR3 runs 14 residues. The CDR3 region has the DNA TGTGCCACCAGTGACCGGACGCTGACAGATACGCAGTATTTT. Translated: CATSDRTLTDTQYF.